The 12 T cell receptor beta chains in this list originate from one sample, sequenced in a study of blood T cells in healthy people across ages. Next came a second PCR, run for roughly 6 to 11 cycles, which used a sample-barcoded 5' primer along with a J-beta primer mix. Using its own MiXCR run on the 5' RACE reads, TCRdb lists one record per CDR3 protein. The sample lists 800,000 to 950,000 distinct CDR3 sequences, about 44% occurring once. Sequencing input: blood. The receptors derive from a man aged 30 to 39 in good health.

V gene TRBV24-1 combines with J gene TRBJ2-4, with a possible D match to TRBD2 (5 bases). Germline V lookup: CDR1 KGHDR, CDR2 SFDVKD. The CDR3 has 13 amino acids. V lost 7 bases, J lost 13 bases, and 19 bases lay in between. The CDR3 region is CATRVARKEPQYF. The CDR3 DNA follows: TGTGCCACCAGAGTAGCGCGAAAAGAGCCCCAGTACTTC.

The CDR3 reads CASSQDSQGTGELFF. CDR3 in DNA: TGCGCCAGCAGCCAAGATTCGCAGGGGACCGGGGAGCTGTTTTTT. This chain links TRBV4-1 with TRBJ2-2; TRBD1 is a possible D gene (6 bases). Looked up from germline, CDR1 is MGHRA and CDR2 is YSYEKL. The CDR3 extends over 15 amino acids. V was pared by 0 bases and J by 5 bases, with 10 bases between.

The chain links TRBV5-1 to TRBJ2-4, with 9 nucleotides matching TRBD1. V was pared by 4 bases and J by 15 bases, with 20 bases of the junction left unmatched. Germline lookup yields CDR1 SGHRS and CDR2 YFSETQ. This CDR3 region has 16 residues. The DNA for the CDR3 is TGCGCCAGCAGCCTACCGGCGGGACAGGGTTCCTACGAGCTGTACTTC. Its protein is CASSLPAGQGSYELYF.

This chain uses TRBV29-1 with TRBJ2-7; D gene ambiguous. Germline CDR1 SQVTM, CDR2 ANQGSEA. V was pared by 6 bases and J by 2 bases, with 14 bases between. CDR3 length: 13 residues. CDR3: CSVAHRVTYEQYF. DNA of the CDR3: TGCAGCGTAGCCCATCGAGTAACCTACGAGCAGTACTTC.

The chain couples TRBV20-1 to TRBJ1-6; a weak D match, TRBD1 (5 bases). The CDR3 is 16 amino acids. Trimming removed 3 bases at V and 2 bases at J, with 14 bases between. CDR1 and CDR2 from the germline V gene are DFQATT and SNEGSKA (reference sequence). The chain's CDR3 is CSARVWGGTYNSPLHF. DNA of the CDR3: TGCAGTGCTAGGGTCTGGGGGGGAACCTATAATTCACCCCTCCACTTT.

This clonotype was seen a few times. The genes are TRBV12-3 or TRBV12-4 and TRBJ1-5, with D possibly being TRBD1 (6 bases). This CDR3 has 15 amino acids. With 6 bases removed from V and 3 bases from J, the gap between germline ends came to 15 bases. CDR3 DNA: TGTGCCAGCAGCCCCCGGAACAGGGTCAATCAGCCCCAGCATTTT. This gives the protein CASSPRNRVNQPQHF.

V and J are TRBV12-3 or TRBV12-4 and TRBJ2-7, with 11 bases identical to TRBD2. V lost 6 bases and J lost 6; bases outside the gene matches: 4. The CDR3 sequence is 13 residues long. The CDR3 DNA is TGTGCCAGCAGAACTAGCGGGGGACGCGAGCAGTACTTC. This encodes CASRTSGGREQYF.

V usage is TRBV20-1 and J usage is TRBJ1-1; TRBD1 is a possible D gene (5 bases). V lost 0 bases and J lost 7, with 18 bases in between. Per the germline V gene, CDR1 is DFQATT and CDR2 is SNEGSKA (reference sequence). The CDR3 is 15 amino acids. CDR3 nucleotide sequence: TGCAGTGCTAGAGATGAGGCCAGGGTTGGGGGTGAAGCTTTCTTT. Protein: CSARDEARVGGEAFF.

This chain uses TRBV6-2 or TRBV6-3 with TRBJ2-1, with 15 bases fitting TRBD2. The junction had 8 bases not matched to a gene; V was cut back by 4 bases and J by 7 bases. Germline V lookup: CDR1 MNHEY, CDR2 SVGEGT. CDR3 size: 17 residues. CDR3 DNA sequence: TGTGCCAGCAGTTTCCCGCGGACTAGCGGGGGGGGAAATGAGCAGTTCTTC. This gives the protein CASSFPRTSGGGNEQFF.

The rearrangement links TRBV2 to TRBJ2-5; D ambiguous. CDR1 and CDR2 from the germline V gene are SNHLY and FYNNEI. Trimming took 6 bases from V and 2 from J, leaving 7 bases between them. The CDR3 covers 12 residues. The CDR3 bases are TGTGCCAGCAGGGACCCACAAGAGACCCAGTACTTC. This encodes CASRDPQETQYF.

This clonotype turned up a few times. CDR3 DNA sequence: TGCAGTGCTGGGACTAGCGGGAGGGCTGACAATGAGCAGTTCTTC. It yields the protein CSAGTSGRADNEQFF. The chain combines TRBV20-1 with TRBJ2-1; TRBD2 matches 16 bases. V lost 5 bases, J lost 5 bases, and 3 bases stayed unmatched. Germline V lookup: CDR1 DFQATT, CDR2 SNEGSKA (reference sequence). This CDR3 has 15 amino acids.

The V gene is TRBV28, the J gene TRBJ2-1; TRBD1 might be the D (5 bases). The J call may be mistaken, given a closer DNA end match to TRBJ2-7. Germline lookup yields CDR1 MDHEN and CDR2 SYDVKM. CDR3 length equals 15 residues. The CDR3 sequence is CASSPARESLDEQYF. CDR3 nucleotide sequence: TGTGCCAGCTCCCCGGCCAGGGAAAGTCTTGACGAGCAGTACTTC.